This T cell receptor (beta chain) was identified in a study of T cells in Graves' hyperthyroidism and ophthalmopathy (dated by TCRdb to the late 2010s). As for the study more broadly: Peripheral blood samples were taken at initial diagnosis, before any treatment was given. To identify TCR V-J signatures that set the groups apart, the researchers used a discovery cohort of 100 patients, made up of around 40 with Graves' ophthalmopathy and about 55 with stable Graves' hyperthyroidism. An independent validation cohort of around 19 hyperthyroidism patients and 17 patients who later progressed to ophthalmopathy tested prospective prediction of ophthalmopathy. The roughly 94 discovery patients were randomly split 7:3 into training and test sets. In addition, the study compared T-cell repertoires in thyroid tissue and in blood from a handful of Graves' hyperthyroidism patients. After blood sampling, hyperthyroidism patients were treated with methimazole at a starting dose of 30 mg daily, and ophthalmopathy patients were treated with high-dose intravenous methylprednisolone. TCR Vbeta CDR3 sequencing of approximately 140 peripheral blood samples (approximately 44 ophthalmopathy, about 80 hyperthyroidism and about 17 progressor patients) is reported in the paper.

The CDR3 sequence holds 14 residues, the cysteine and phenylalanine included. CDR3 DNA only is kept here, 42 bases in frame from base 1. V ends up 5 bases short and J 6 bases short, with an unmatched junction base count of 8. The CDR1 and CDR2 encoded by the germline V gene are MNHNS and SASEGT. Ophthalmopathy patients had moderately to severely active disease, with a Clinical Activity Score of 3 or more, a NOSPECS grade of 4 or more, and a disease duration of less than 3 months. The study excluded patients with uncontrolled infections, other autoimmune diseases, pregnancy or lactation. Diagnoses relied on clinical symptoms, serum thyroxine and TRAb, thyroid ultrasound and orbital computed tomography. Ficoll-Paque density gradient centrifugation was used to isolate PBMCs from about 10 ml of fresh peripheral blood. Total RNA was extracted using Trizol reagent, and RNA quality was assessed on an Agilent 2100 Bioanalyzer.

The paper's findings and limits, for the study overall: A 13 V-J signature model separated ophthalmopathy from stable hyperthyroidism, with 87.88% sensitivity and roughly 81% specificity in cross-validation and 80%/75% in testing. Most expanded thyroid clonotypes (frequency above 0.001) were also detected in blood, a finding suggesting that blood repertoires may reflect thyroid immune responses. In validation, the model predicted progression to ophthalmopathy with 55% to 71% sensitivity and approximately 78% specificity, a median of approximately 6.5 months before onset. Sample size was not statistically predetermined, and investigators were not blinded to group allocation.

The TCR beta CDR3 regions were amplified from RNA transcripts. A first-round RT-PCR of the TCR CDR3 used the HTBI primer set with the Qiagen OneStep RT-PCR kit. Libraries were constructed in a second round of multiplex PCR, after which size selection and purification were performed. The libraries were sequenced on an Illumina HiSeq2000 using paired-end 100 bp reads. Per the authors' processing: SOAPnuke was used to process the raw data, throwing out any read that contained adapters or uncalled bases, had a mean Phred below 15, or lacked an exact constant-primer or identifier match. COPE v1.2.5 was used to merge the high-quality paired reads, and each unique nucleotide sequence was defined as a clonotype. Clonotypes were aligned to IMGT TRBV, TRBD and TRBJ reference segments using MiTCR v1.1. Analysis was restricted to V-J combinations with a frequency above 0.0001, which covered 99% to 99.2% of repertoires. A TCS score was defined as the ratio of F50 (clonal expansion) to E x V (chaos), with BLOSUM62-based TCRdist applied between CDR3 peptides within each V-J. Welch's t-statistics and random forest reduced around 510 V-J features to 10 to 15, which were used in a naive Bayes classifier (R e1071). The similarity between thyroid and blood repertoires was quantified using the Morisita-Horn index. The public reads were quality trimmed at Q25 with fastp and then assembled into clones with MiXCR by TCRdb, keeping productive beta chains. Every distinct CDR3 protein forms one entry, paired with its most common genes and DNA. TCRdb's processing, not the study's, gives the V and J calls here. A total of about 610,000 distinct CDR3 sequences appear in this sample, roughly 15% of them only once. The top ten clones comprise approximately 4.3% of the sample.

A word on this clonotype: No antigen is known for it. Qualities for individual bases were not recorded, and no much larger clone is one base off.

Sequenced material: blood. The sequence was collected from a woman aged 40-49 years with Graves' ophthalmopathy. Recombination connected TRBV6-1 to TRBJ1-2, and 8 bases in between align with TRBD1. CDR3 loop: CASSPGQGEDGYTF. The nucleotide sequence is TGTGCCAGCAGTCCCGGACAGGGAGAGGATGGCTACACCTTC.